These T cell receptor beta chains were read from a single sample in a study of cytomegalovirus exposure and HLA in healthy donors. TCRdb's copy holds only in-frame clones and misses some; the assay was immunoSEQ multiplex PCR. Of 60,000 or so clones in the sample, roughly four fifths were seen once. Sequenced sample: PBMCs. Receptor source: a man aged 35-49 years in good health and CMV-seronegative. Both conserved end residues are part of each CDR3.

j_gene	v_gene	CDR3aa
TRBJ1-2	TRBV5-1	CASSSERTGVNYGYTF
TRBJ2-3	TRBV15	CATSSNGGAEDTQYF
TRBJ1-2	TRBV2	CASRTLGGTGYGYTF
TRBJ1-1	TRBV27	CASRGGGGGEAFF
TRBJ2-1	TRBV7-6	CASSLALAGSGSREFF
TRBJ2-5	TRBV7-3	CASSRGYQETQYF
TRBJ2-4	TRBV19	CASSIEDSILAKNIQYF
TRBJ1-2	TRBV11-2	CASSLTNPESGYTF
TRBJ2-2	TRBV2	CASSEAGRDGELFF
TRBJ2-5	TRBV7-9	CASSLSRVLQETQYF
TRBJ1-2	TRBV6-5	CASRRGQGDGYTF
TRBJ1-1	TRBV30	CAWSRERGTEAFF
TRBJ2-5	TRBV27	CASSLLASGGRETQYF
TRBJ2-3	TRBV5-1	CASRNRDRGRTDTQYF
TRBJ2-5	TRBV9	CASSRTGTSQETQYF
TRBJ1-1	TRBV6-4	CASRTTGGATFF
TRBJ1-1	TRBV30	CAWSVQGFAEAFF
TRBJ1-2	TRBV7-2	CASSSPLGAGGYTF
TRBJ2-2	TRBV30	CAWRTGGTGELFF
TRBJ1-2	TRBV4-2	CASSPPGQVPHGYTF
TRBJ2-3	TRBV6-6	CASSYPAGTDTQYF
TRBJ2-5	TRBV5-1	CASSLDGHPQETQYF
TRBJ2-3	TRBV6-6	CASRRHSTDTQYF
TRBJ1-2	TRBV6-5	CASSYSAGRGYTF